This T cell receptor beta chain was obtained from a study of blood T cell repertoires in COVID-19 (dated by TCRdb to 2018 to 2021). About the study as a whole: The collaborator samples originated in the United States, Italy and Spain and spanned the acute and convalescent phases of COVID-19. The material from the prospective study consisted of cDNA or gDNA derived from T cells, B-cell-depleted T cells, or PBMCs. The dataset comprised deeply sampled blood TCRbeta repertoires from subjects exposed to, actively infected with, or recovered from COVID-19. The repertoires were made available in a free public database intended to serve as a resource for research on the immune response to SARS-CoV-2. Samples came from the ongoing ImmuneRACE study (first 160 participants) plus 1,254 subjects from 6 global collaborators. Sample metadata almost always included a de-identified subject ID, COVID-19 status, age in years and sex. Where available, HLA class I and class II types were obtained from metadata supplied by the sample provider rather than from assay-based typing. Here is what the overall study found, with its caveats: How much clinical and demographic metadata was included differed by source and by participant, and the metadata was provided uncurated.

TCRbeta CDR3 regions were amplified from genomic DNA by means of the immunoSEQ Assay, a bias-controlled multiplex PCR. From the authors' description of their analysis: The number of nucleated cells in each sample was estimated by amplification of reference gene primers within the assay. To quantify the absolute abundance of each unique TCRbeta CDR3 rearrangement, sequence reads were collapsed and filtered. For each sample, productive Simpson clonality was calculated as the square root of Simpson's diversity index over productive rearrangements. TCRdb took this table from immuneACCESS and kept in-frame rearrangements with V and J called. Such tables lack part of the clones; where checked against another copy, unresolved V genes explain under half of the gap, and the rest is unexplained. For V, J and clone size, that table is used; D and trimming come from the DNA. Within this sample are some 390,000 clones, with around 87% of them counted one time only. 0.9% to 1.2% of the sample belongs to the ten largest clones.

As encoded in the germline V gene, CDR1 is SGHRS while CDR2 is YFSETQ. Including cysteine and phenylalanine, the CDR3 has 15 amino acids. Only CDR3 DNA is held: 45 bases, read in frame from base 1. Deletion took 0 bases off V and 5 bases off J, with a span of 11 bases between the germline ends. Note on this clone: Its recognized antigen is unknown. No base qualities exist here, and no much larger clone lies one base off it.

In the prospective study, participants were about 18 to 95 years old, resided in approximately 25 geographic areas of the United States, and were enrolled through a virtual design. To assign participants to cohorts, the prospective study relied on clinical history that participants themselves reported in a screening survey and a study questionnaire. Recovered participants in ImmuneRACE Cohort 3 were defined as having two consecutive negative NP/OP PCR tests, clearance from a healthcare professional, or resolution of symptoms. Each participant in the prospective study had whole blood, serum and a nasopharyngeal or oropharyngeal swab collected by mobile phlebotomists. Participants in the prospective study had the option to provide additional blood draws and questionnaires over a roughly 2-month period. Before DNA extraction, blood samples from the prospective study were shipped at room temperature or frozen.

The receptor chain draws on TRBV5-1 and TRBJ1-4; the D gene cannot be resolved reliably. This clonotype originated in a man aged 25-45 years who had recovered from COVID-19. The sample was PBMCs or T cells enriched from blood (not recorded which). The DNA sequence reads TGCGCCAGCAGCTTGGGGGCAGGCCTAAATGAAAAACTGTTTTTT. Its protein is CASSLGAGLNEKLFF.